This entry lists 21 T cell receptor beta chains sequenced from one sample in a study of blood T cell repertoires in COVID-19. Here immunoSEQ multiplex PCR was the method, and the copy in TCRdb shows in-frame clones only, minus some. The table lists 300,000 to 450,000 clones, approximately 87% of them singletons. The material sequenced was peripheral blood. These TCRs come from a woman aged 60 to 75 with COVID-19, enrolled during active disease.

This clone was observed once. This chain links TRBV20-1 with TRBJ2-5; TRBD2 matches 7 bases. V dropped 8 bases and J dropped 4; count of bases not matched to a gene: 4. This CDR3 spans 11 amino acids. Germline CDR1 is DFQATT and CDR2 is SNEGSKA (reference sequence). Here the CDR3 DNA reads TGCAGTTCGGGGGGATCAGAGACCCAGTACTTC. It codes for CSSGGSETQYF.

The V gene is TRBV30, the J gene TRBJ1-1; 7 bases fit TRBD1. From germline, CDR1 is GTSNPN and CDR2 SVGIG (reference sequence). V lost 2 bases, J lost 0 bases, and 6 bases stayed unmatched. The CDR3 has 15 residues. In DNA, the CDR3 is TGTGCCTGGAGTTCTGGGACAGCGATGAACACTGAAGCTTTCTTT. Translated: CAWSSGTAMNTEAFF.

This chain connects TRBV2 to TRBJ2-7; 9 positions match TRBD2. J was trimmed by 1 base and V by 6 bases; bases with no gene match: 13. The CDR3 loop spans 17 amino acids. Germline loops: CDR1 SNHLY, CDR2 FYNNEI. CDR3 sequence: CASRPPPSGGISYEQYF. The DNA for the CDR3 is TGTGCCAGCAGACCCCCCCCCAGCGGGGGGATATCCTACGAGCAGTACTTC.

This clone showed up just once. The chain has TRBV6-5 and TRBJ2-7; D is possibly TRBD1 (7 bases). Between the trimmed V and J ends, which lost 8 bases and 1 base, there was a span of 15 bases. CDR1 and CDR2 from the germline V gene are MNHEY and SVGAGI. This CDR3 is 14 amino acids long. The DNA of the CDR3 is TGTGCCAGCGTTAAGACAGGGACTTCCTACGAGCAGTACTTC. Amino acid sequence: CASVKTGTSYEQYF.

The CDR3 region has the DNA TGTGCCAGCAGCTCCCATGCGGGACTGTCTTACAATGAGCAGTTCTTC. Protein: CASSSHAGLSYNEQFF. V is TRBV5-4 and J is TRBJ2-1; the D gene is possibly TRBD2 (6 bases). CDR3 size: 16 residues. V was trimmed by 3 bases and J by 4 bases, leaving 17 bases between them. Germline CDR1 reads SGHNT; CDR2 reads YYREEE (reference sequence).

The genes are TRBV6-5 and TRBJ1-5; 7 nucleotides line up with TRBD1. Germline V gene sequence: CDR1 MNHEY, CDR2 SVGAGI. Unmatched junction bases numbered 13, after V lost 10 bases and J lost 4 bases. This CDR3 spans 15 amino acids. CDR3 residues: CATRDTGTVNQPQHF. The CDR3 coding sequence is TGTGCCACCAGGGATACAGGGACAGTAAATCAGCCCCAGCATTTT.

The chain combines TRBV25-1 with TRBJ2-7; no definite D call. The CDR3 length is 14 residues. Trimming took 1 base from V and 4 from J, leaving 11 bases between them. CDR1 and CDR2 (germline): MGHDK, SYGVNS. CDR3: CASSESGLKYEQYF. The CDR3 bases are TGTGCCAGCAGTGAATCTGGCTTAAAGTACGAGCAGTACTTC.

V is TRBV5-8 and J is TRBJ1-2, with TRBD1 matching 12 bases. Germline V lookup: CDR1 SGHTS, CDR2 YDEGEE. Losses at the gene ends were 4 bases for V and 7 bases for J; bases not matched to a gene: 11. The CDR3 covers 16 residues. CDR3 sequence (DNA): TGTGCCAGCAGCCGGAGTTCCGGGACAGGGGGCTTTGGCTACACCTTC. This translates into CASSRSSGTGGFGYTF.

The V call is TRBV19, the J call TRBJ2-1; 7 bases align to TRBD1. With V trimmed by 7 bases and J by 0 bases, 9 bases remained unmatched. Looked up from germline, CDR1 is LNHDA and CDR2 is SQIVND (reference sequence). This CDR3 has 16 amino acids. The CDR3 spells CASKDRARSSYNEQFF. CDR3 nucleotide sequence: TGTGCCAGTAAAGACAGGGCTAGGAGCTCCTACAATGAGCAGTTCTTC.

Here the CDR3 DNA reads TGTGCCAGCAGCCAAGGGCCGGAGGGTGAAGCTTTCTTT. As protein: CASSQGPEGEAFF. The chain carries TRBV3-1 (or the pseudogene TRBV3-2) and TRBJ1-1, with D hard to call. This CDR3 is built from 13 residues. Trimming removed 1 base from V and 7 bases from J, with 10 bases in between. Germline CDR1 LGHDT, CDR2 YNNKEL (reference sequence).

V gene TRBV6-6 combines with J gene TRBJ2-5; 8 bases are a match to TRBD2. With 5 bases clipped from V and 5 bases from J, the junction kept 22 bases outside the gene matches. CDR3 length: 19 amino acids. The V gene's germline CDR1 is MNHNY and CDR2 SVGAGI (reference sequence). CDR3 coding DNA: TGTGCCAGCAGTCTACTGCCCCTCTCACGGGGGGGCGCTTCGGAGACCCAGTACTTC. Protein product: CASSLLPLSRGGASETQYF.

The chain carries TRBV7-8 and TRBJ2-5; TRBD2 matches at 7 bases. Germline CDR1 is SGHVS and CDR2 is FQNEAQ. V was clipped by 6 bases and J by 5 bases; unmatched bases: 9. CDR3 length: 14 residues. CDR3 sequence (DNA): TGTGCCAGCAGTTCCCTGGAGGGAGGGGAGACCCAGTACTTC. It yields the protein CASSSLEGGETQYF.

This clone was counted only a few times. CDR3 coding DNA: TGTGCCAGTAGTACAGGGTACGACGAGCAGTACTTC. This translates into CASSTGYDEQYF. J is TRBJ2-7 and V is TRBV19; D perhaps matches TRBD1 (5 bases). CDR1 LNHDA and CDR2 SQIVND come from the germline V gene (reference sequence). The CDR3 loop spans 12 amino acids. Trimming stripped 4 bases from V and 5 bases from J, with 9 bases between.

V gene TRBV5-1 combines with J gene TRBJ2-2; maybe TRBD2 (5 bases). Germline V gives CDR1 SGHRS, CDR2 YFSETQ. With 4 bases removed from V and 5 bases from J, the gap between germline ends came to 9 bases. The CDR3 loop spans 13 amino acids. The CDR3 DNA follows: TGCGCCAGCAGCGGGAGTAGGACCGGGGAGCTGTTTTTT. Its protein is CASSGSRTGELFF.

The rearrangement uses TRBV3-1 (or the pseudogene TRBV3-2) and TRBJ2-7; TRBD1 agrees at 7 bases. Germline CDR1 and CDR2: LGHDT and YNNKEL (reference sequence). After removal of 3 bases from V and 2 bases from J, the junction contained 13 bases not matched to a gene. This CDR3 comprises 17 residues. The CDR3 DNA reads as TGTGCCAGCAGCCAGGGGGACAGTGAATCCTTCCCCTACGAGCAGTACTTC. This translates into CASSQGDSESFPYEQYF.

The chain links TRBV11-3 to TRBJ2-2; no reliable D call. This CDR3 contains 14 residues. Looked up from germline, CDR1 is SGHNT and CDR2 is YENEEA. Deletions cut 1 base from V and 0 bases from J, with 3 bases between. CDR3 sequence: CASSLGPNTGELFF. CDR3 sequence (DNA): TGTGCCAGCAGCTTAGGGCCGAACACCGGGGAGCTGTTTTTT.

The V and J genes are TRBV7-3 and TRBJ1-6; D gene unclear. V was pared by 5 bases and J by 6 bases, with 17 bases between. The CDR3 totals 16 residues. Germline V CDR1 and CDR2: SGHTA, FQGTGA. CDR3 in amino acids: CASSPWEVLSNSPLHF. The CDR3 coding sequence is TGTGCCAGCAGCCCGTGGGAGGTTTTATCTAATTCACCCCTCCACTTT. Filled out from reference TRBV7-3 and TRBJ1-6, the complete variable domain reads GAGVSQTPSNKVTEKGKYVELRCDPISGHTALYWYRQSLGQGPEFLIYFQGTGAADDSGLPNDRFFAVRPEGSVSTLKIQRTERGDSAVYLCASSPWEVLSNSPLHFGNGTRLTVT.

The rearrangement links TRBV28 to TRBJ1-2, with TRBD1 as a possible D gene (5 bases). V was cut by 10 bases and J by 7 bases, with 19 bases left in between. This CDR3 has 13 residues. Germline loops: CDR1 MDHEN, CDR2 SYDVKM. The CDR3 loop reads CATGRWGVGGYTF. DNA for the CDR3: TGTGCCACCGGTCGTTGGGGGGTGGGTGGCTACACCTTC.

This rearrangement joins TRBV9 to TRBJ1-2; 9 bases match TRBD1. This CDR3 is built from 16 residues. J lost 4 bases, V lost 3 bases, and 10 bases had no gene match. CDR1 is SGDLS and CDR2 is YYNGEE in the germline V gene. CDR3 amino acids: CASSEEAGTGIYGYTF. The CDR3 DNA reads TGTGCCAGCAGCGAAGAGGCCGGGACAGGGATCTATGGCTACACCTTC.

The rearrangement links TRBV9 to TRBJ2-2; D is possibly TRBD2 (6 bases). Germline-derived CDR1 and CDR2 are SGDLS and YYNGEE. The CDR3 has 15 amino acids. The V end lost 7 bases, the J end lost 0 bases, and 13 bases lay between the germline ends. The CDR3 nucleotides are TGTGCCAGCGGAGGGCTGGGTTCGAACACCGGGGAGCTGTTTTTT. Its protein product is CASGGLGSNTGELFF.

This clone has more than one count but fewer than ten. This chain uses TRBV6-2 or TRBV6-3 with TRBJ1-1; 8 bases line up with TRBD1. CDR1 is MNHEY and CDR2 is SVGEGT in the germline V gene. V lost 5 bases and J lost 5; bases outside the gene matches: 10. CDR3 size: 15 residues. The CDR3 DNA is TGTGCCAGCAGTGGACAGGGAATGGGGAGAACTGAAGCTTTCTTT. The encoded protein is CASSGQGMGRTEAFF.